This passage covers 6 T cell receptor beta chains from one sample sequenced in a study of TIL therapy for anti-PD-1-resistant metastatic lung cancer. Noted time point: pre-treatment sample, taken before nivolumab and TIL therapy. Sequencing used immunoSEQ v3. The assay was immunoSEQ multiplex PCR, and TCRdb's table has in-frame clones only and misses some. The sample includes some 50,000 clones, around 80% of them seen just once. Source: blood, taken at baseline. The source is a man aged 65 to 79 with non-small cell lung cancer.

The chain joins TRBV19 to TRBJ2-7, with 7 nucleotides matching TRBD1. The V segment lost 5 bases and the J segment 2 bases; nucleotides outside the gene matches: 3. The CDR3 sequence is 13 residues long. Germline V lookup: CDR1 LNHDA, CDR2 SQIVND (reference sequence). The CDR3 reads CASSYQGAYEQYF. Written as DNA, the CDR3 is TGTGCCAGTAGTTATCAGGGGGCCTACGAGCAGTACTTC.

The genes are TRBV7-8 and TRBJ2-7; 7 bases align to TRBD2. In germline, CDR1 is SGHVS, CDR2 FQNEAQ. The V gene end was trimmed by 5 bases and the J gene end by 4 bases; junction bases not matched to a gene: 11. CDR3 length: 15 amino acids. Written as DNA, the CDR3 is TGTGCCAGCAGCCCTTGGGAGGGGAGTCCGTACGAGCAGTACTTC. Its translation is CASSPWEGSPYEQYF.

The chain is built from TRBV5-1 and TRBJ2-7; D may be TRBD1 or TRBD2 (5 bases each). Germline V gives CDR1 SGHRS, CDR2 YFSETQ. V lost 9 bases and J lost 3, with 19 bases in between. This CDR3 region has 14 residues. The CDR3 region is CATAPGTGSYEQYF. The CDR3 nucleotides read TGCGCCACCGCCCCCGGGACGGGGAGCTACGAGCAGTACTTC. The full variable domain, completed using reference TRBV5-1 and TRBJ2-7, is KAGVTQTPRYLIKTRGQQVTLSCSPISGHRSVSWYQQTPGQGLQFLFEYFSETQRNKGNFPGRFSGRQFSNSRSEMNVSTLELGDSALYLCATAPGTGSYEQYFGPGTRLTVT.

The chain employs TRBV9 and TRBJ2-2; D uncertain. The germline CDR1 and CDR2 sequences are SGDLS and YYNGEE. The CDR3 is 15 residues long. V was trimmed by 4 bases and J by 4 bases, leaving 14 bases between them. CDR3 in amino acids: CASSPSRALTGELFF. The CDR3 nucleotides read TGTGCCAGCAGCCCATCCCGGGCGCTCACCGGGGAGCTGTTTTTT.

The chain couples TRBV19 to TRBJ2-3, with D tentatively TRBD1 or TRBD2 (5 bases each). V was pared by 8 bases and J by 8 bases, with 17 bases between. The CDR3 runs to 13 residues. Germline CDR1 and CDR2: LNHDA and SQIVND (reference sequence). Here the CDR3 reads CASRDGPGTTQYF. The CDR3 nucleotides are TGTGCCAGTCGGGACGGCCCAGGGACTACGCAGTATTTT.

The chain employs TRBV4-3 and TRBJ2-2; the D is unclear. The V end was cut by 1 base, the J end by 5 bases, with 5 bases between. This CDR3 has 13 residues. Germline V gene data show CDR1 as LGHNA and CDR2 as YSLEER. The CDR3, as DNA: TGCGCCAGCAGCCAAGGGGTGACCGGGGAGCTGTTTTTT. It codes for CASSQGVTGELFF.